This entry features one T cell receptor (beta chain) sequence. These data come from a study of blood T cell repertoires in COVID-19. Study-level information: The samples span acute and convalescent COVID-19 from the United States, Italy and Spain. In each case, the material was cDNA or gDNA derived from T cells, B-cell-depleted T cells, or PBMCs.

Sequencing used immunoSEQ multiplex PCR; TCRdb keeps in-frame clones, though not all of them. The sample lists 87,000 or so clones, approximately 86% occurring once. Sequencing input: peripheral blood. The receptor's source is a woman of 80 years or more in a cohort sampled during active or convalescent COVID-19.

DNA of the CDR3: TGTGCCAGCAGCTTAGGGCAGCCAACCTACAATGAGCAGTTCTTC. Its protein product is CASSLGQPTYNEQFF. V and J are TRBV7-3 and TRBJ2-1, with D unclear. CDR3 length equals 15 residues. Germline V lookup: CDR1 SGHTA, CDR2 FQGTGA. The germline V and J ends were trimmed by 2 bases and 2 bases, with 10 bases remaining between them.